What follows are 14 T cell receptor beta chains derived from one specimen sequenced in a study of molecular identifiers for immune sequencing clone quantification. TCRdb re-called the PCR reads with MiXCR, one entry per CDR3 protein. The sample consists of 40,000 to 50,000 distinct CDR3 sequences, 15% to 20% of them appearing once. Sample: naive CD8+ T cells from blood, with Jurkat cell RNA spiked in. As to subset: FACS-sorted CD8+CD4-CCR7+CD45RA+ naive T cells. The receptors come from a human donor in good health. Some libraries in this study had Jurkat cell RNA spiked in.

J is TRBJ2-7 and V is TRBV28; no clear D gene. Germline V gene lookup returns CDR1 MDHEN and CDR2 SYDVKM. V was shortened by 3 bases and J by 2 bases, with 14 bases between the two germline ends. The CDR3 contains 15 residues. As DNA, the CDR3 is TGTGCCAGCAGTTTCGGGCTACCTGGGGCCTACGAGCAGTACTTC. This codes for CASSFGLPGAYEQYF.

This clonotype was seen repeatedly, ten times or more. The chain uses TRBV3-1 and TRBJ1-5, with a weak D call TRBD1 (5 bases). Germline CDR1 and CDR2: LGHDT and YNNKEL (reference sequence). With 3 bases removed from V and 6 bases from J, the gap between germline ends came to 12 bases. The CDR3 extends over 14 amino acids. The CDR3 nucleotides are TGTGCCAGCAGCCATGAGGGGTGGAGTCAGCCCCAGCATTTT. This sequence encodes CASSHEGWSQPQHF.

This clonotype was picked up many times. This sequence joins TRBV6-5 and TRBJ2-2; D unclear. This CDR3 is built from 13 residues. Germline V gene lookup returns CDR1 MNHEY and CDR2 SVGAGI. Deletions cut 0 bases from V and 6 bases from J, with 5 bases between. CDR3 coding DNA: TGTGCCAGCAGTTACTCGAAGGCCGGGGAGCTGTTTTTT. It translates to CASSYSKAGELFF.

This clonotype appeared many times. The CDR3 loop is CASSPGISSTDTQYF. The CDR3 DNA reads TGCGCCAGCAGCCCCGGGATATCTTCTACAGATACGCAGTATTTT. This chain uses TRBV5-1 with TRBJ2-3; D may be TRBD2 (5 bases). The ends were cut back, 4 bases at V and 3 bases at J, with 15 bases in the middle. Germline V gene sequence: CDR1 SGHRS, CDR2 YFSETQ. The CDR3 runs 15 residues.

In this sample, this clonotype turned up many times. The chain is built from TRBV7-3 and TRBJ2-2; 7 nucleotides match TRBD2. This CDR3 is built from 18 residues. The V gene end was trimmed by 0 bases and the J gene end by 6 bases; junction bases not matched to a gene: 13. Germline values: CDR1 SGHTA, CDR2 FQGTGA. As DNA, the CDR3 is TGTGCCAGCAGCTTAACGAAGGGGCTAGCGGCTAAGTCCGGGGAGCTGTTTTTT. Amino acid sequence: CASSLTKGLAAKSGELFF.

Remarks on this clonotype: Germline is not matched at one junction end, which may reflect a read error. CDR3 coding DNA: TGTGCCAGCGGTTTGGCAGCCACCTACGGGCAGTACTTC. Encoded protein: CASGLAATYGQYF. This chain joins TRBV6-2 or TRBV6-3 and TRBJ2-7; D unclear. Germline loops: CDR1 MNHEY, CDR2 SVGEGT. The CDR3 loop spans 13 amino acids.

The V and J genes are TRBV25-1 and TRBJ1-2, with 8 bases that match TRBD1. Per germline, CDR1 MGHDK and CDR2 SYGVNS. CDR3 length: 13 residues. V lost 6 bases and J lost 6; bases outside the gene matches: 6. CDR3 amino acids: CASSLGQGDGYTF. CDR3 nucleotide sequence: TGTGCCAGCAGCCTAGGACAGGGCGATGGCTACACCTTC.

In its sample, this clonotype was seen many times. The CDR3 loop is CASTGLGTEAFF. The CDR3 DNA follows: TGTGCCAGCACCGGGTTAGGAACTGAAGCTTTCTTT. The V and J genes are TRBV25-1 and TRBJ1-1; D remains unclear. V lost 7 bases to trimming and J lost 5 bases, with 11 bases between them. The germline gives CDR1 MGHDK, CDR2 SYGVNS. The CDR3 has 12 residues.

This clonotype has at least ten counts. This chain connects TRBV20-1 to TRBJ2-7, with TRBD1 matching over 7 bases. V lost 0 bases to trimming and J lost 0 bases; unmatched junction nucleotides: 5. In germline, CDR1 is DFQATT, CDR2 SNEGSKA (reference sequence). This CDR3 region has 15 residues. The CDR3: CSARDRDRASYEQYF. The CDR3 nucleotides are TGCAGTGCTAGAGACCGTGACAGGGCCTCCTACGAGCAGTACTTC.

This clonotype was counted ten times or more. V usage is TRBV7-9 and J usage is TRBJ2-2, with D unresolved. V lost 4 bases and J 1 base, leaving 10 bases between the germline ends. The germline V gene encodes CDR1 SEHNR and CDR2 FQNEAQ (reference sequence). The CDR3 length is 15 residues. CDR3 coding DNA: TGTGCCAGCAGCTCGCCCCGCCAGAACACCGGGGAGCTGTTTTTT. Translated: CASSSPRQNTGELFF.

This clonotype was counted ten times or more. This chain connects TRBV6-2 or TRBV6-3 to TRBJ2-4, with 7 nucleotides matching TRBD1. Losses at the gene ends were 4 bases for V and 8 bases for J; bases not matched to a gene: 8. Looked up from germline, CDR1 is MNHEY and CDR2 is SVGEGT. CDR3 size: 14 residues. The CDR3 sequence: CASSSRRQGDIQYF. The CDR3 DNA is TGTGCCAGCAGTTCTCGTCGACAGGGTGACATTCAGTACTTC.

The V gene is TRBV20-1, the J gene TRBJ2-3, with 9 bases fitting TRBD2. Per the germline V gene, CDR1 is DFQATT and CDR2 is SNEGSKA (reference sequence). CDR3 length: 17 residues. V shed 6 bases and J 4 bases; nucleotides not matched to a gene: 17. This CDR3 reads CSARFPMISGSADTQYF. CDR3 bases: TGCAGTGCCCGGTTCCCGATGATTAGCGGGAGCGCAGATACGCAGTATTTT.

This clonotype was recorded many times. V usage is TRBV5-6 and J usage is TRBJ2-3, with 9 bases matching TRBD2. V dropped 5 bases and J dropped 0; count of bases not matched to a gene: 7. The CDR3 covers 16 residues. Looked up from germline, CDR1 is SGHDT and CDR2 is YYEEEE. The CDR3 coding sequence is TGTGCCAGCAGACCACCGGGACTAGCAAGCACAGATACGCAGTATTTT. Its protein is CASRPPGLASTDTQYF.

This clonotype came up once. This is likely a read error, given that the CDR3 carries no conserved phenylalanine or tryptophan at its end. The chain carries TRBV9 and TRBJ1-1, with 12 bases fitting TRBD1. This CDR3 spans 14 amino acids. V lost 2 bases to trimming and J lost 7 bases; unmatched junction nucleotides: 3. The germline V gene has CDR1 SGDLS and CDR2 YYNGEE. The DNA of the CDR3 is TGTGCCAGCAGCGTGGGACAGGGGGCGTTTGAAGCTTTCCTT. Translation gives CASSVGQGAFEAFL.